This T cell receptor beta chain was identified in a study of blood T cell repertoires in COVID-19. Study-wide background: Collection of acute and convalescent COVID-19 samples took place in the United States, Italy and Spain. Sample material is recorded as cDNA or gDNA derived from T cells, B-cell-depleted T cells, or PBMCs.

Authors' data handling: Estimated nucleated cell counts came from reference gene primer amplification. Some clones are missing from TCRdb's copy, which holds only in-frame ones; the method was immunoSEQ multiplex PCR. That table is the source of V, J and clone size, and D and trimming were worked out from the DNA. The table records some 130,000 clones, around 85% of them present only once. Germline CDR1 reads SGDLS; CDR2 reads YYNGEE. This CDR3 is built from 17 residues. V lost 3 bases and J lost 4; bases outside the gene matches: 12. The receptor comes from a human donor in a cohort sampled during active COVID-19. Sequencing used peripheral blood. This chain uses TRBV9 with TRBJ2-1; 8 nucleotides line up with TRBD2. The CDR3 DNA sequence: TGTGCCAGCAGCGCCACTCCGGGGCGGGGGGAATACAATGAGCAGTTCTTC. Translating it yields CASSATPGRGEYNEQFF.